This TCR beta chain comes out of a study of shared clonotypes between healthy human individuals. Sequencing was performed with immunoSEQ multiplex PCR; in TCRdb, only in-frame clones are kept and a portion is missing. The sample has more than 1 million clones; 78% are singletons. The clonotype originates from a man in his late teens or twenties in good health. Some clones in this sample may be carry-over from other donors' samples. The sample taken for sequencing was memory CD4+ T cells from PBMCs. The subset denotes: CD45RA-negative fraction.

CDR3 DNA sequence: TGCAGCGTTGCCGGACTAGCGAGAAGGGAGCAGTACTTC. Translating it yields CSVAGLARREQYF. The rearrangement joins TRBV29-1 to TRBJ2-7; 9 nucleotides line up with TRBD2. The CDR3 is 13 amino acids. The germline V gene has CDR1 SQVTM and CDR2 ANQGSEA. Trimming took 4 bases from V and 7 from J; bases not matched to a gene: 8.